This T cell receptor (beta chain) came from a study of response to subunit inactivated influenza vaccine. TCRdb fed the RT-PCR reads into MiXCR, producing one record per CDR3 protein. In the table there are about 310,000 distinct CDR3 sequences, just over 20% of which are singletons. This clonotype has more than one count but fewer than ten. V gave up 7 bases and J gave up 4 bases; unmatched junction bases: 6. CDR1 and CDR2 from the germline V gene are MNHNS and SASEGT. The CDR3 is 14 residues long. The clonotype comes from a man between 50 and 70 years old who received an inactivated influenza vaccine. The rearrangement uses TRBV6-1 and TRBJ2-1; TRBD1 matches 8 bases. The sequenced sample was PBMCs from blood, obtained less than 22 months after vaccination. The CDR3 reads CASNDRGRYNEQFF. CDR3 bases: TGTGCCAGCAATGACAGGGGCAGATACAATGAGCAGTTCTTC.